The 3 T cell receptor beta chains presented below share a single source sample, sequenced in a study of T cells after yellow fever vaccination. TCRdb analysed the 5' RACE reads with MiXCR anew, one entry per CDR3 protein. The sample consists of about 340,000 distinct CDR3 sequences, 8.7% of them appearing once. Sequenced material: PBMCs, taken on the day of the first yellow fever vaccination. All receptors come from a man younger than 30 who received the YFV17D yellow fever vaccine.

This clonotype was found a few times. V and J are TRBV7-2 and TRBJ2-7; D may correspond to TRBD1 or TRBD2 (5 bases each). Trimming took off 3 bases at V and 6 bases at J, with 12 bases between the two ends. This CDR3 has 13 amino acids. Per the germline V gene, CDR1 is SGHTA and CDR2 is FQGNSA. The CDR3 sequence: CASSFDRGREQYF. The CDR3 nucleotides read TGTGCCAGCAGCTTTGACCGGGGCCGCGAGCAGTACTTC.

This clonotype was detected many times. The genes are TRBV13 and TRBJ2-1; 8 nucleotides align to TRBD1. The CDR3 covers 15 residues. Germline values: CDR1 PRHDT, CDR2 FYEKMQ (reference sequence). Trimming removed 5 bases from V and 3 bases from J; junction bases left unmatched: 6. For the CDR3, the DNA is TGTGCCAGCAGCCTTGGACAGGGCTACTACAATGAGCAGTTCTTC. This sequence encodes CASSLGQGYYNEQFF.

This chain connects TRBV24-1 to TRBJ2-2; maybe TRBD2 (5 bases). CDR1 and CDR2 from the germline V gene are KGHDR and SFDVKD. V was trimmed by 1 base and J by 1 base, leaving 9 bases between them. The CDR3 contains 16 residues. The CDR3 coding sequence is TGTGCCACCAGTGATTTAACTAGAGAGAACACCGGGGAGCTGTTTTTT. Encoded protein: CATSDLTRENTGELFF.